This T cell receptor beta chain was identified in a study of glioma-infiltrating T cells after dendritic cell vaccination. Across the whole study: Patients received autologous tumor lysate-pulsed dendritic cell vaccination between the early 2000s and the early 2010s.

About this clone: Its antigen remains unidentified.

The V segment lost 4 bases and the J segment 7 bases; nucleotides outside the gene matches: 11. CDR1 is SGHNT and CDR2 is YYREEE in the germline V gene (reference sequence). The CDR3 is 16 residues long. Study-level findings and limits: Survival was not directly related to TCR clonality in these patients.

Up to 2 ug genomic DNA was used for TCRB CDR3 amplification. Primers: 60 V beta forward and 13 J beta reverse. Sequencing used immunoSEQ multiplex PCR; TCRdb keeps in-frame clones, though not all of them. The sample includes nearly 85,000 clones, around 90% of them seen just once. This chain uses TRBV5-4 with TRBJ1-6; 7 nucleotides agree with TRBD1. Sequencing used blood, obtained before dendritic cell vaccination. The TCR was taken from a human donor with glioblastoma. CDR3 amino acids: CASSTFDRGQNSPLHF. CDR3 nucleotides: TGTGCCAGCAGCACCTTCGATAGGGGGCAAAATTCACCCCTCCACTTT.